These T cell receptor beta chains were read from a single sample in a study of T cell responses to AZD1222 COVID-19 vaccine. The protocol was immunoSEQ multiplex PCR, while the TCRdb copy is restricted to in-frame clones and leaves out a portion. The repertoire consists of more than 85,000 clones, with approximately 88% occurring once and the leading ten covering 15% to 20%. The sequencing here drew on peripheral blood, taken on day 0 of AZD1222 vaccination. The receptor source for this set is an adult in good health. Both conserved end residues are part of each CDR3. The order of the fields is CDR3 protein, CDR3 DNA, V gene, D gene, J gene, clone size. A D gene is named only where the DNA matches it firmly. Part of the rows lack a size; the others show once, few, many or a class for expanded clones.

CASSQEQALVNSPLHF	TGCGCCAGCAGCCAAGAACAGGCCTTGGTTAATTCACCCCTCCACTTT	TRBV4-1	.	TRBJ1-6	.
CASSLGVAVQETQYF	TGCGCCAGCAGCTTGGGGGTAGCTGTTCAAGAGACCCAGTACTTC	TRBV5-1	.	TRBJ2-5	.
CANDQSGTSYNEQFF	TGTGCCAACGACCAGAGCGGGACTTCTTACAATGAGCAGTTCTTC	TRBV2	TRBD2	TRBJ2-1	.
CASSLEQGAENTEAFF	TGTGCCAGCAGCTTGGAGCAGGGGGCCGAGAACACTGAAGCTTTCTTT	TRBV5-8	TRBD1	TRBJ1-1	few
CSVGLAGIQETQYF	TGCAGCGTTGGACTAGCGGGTATTCAAGAGACCCAGTACTTC	TRBV29-1	TRBD2	TRBJ2-5	.
CASSRGDRTYMNTEAFF	TGCGCCAGCAGTAGGGGAGACAGGACCTACATGAACACTGAAGCTTTCTTT	TRBV5-1	.	TRBJ1-1	.
CASSTQPSDTEAFF	TGTGCCAGCAGCACGCAACCCTCCGACACTGAAGCTTTCTTT	TRBV7-8	.	TRBJ1-1	.
CASTIQGNYGYTF	TGTGCCAGTACCATACAGGGCAACTATGGCTACACCTTC	TRBV19	.	TRBJ1-2	.
CASSFYGSYEQYF	TGTGCCAGCAGTTTTTACGGCTCCTACGAGCAGTACTTC	TRBV12-3/TRBV12-4	.	TRBJ2-7	.
CASSLGVENQPQHF	TGCGCCAGCAGCTTGGGAGTGGAGAATCAGCCCCAGCATTTT	TRBV5-1	.	TRBJ1-5	.
CASGWGGVNSPLHF	TGTGCCAGCGGCTGGGGCGGGGTCAATTCACCCCTCCACTTT	TRBV27	.	TRBJ1-6	once
CASSFDSSYNSPLHF	TGTGCCAGCAGCTTTGATAGCTCCTATAATTCACCCCTCCACTTT	TRBV9	.	TRBJ1-6	once
CASSGTTSYEQYF	TGTGCCAGCAGCGGAACGACTAGCTACGAGCAGTACTTC	TRBV5-6	.	TRBJ2-7	.
CASSQSGAGGPRGEQFF	TGTGCAAGCTCCCAGAGCGGCGCGGGAGGGCCTAGGGGTGAGCAGTTCTTC	TRBV24-1	TRBD2	TRBJ2-1	few
CASSPSGANVLTF	TGTGCCAGCAGCCCCTCTGGGGCCAACGTCCTGACTTTC	TRBV27	.	TRBJ2-6	.
CASSFRPDNNYGYTF	TGTGCCAGCAGTTTTAGGCCAGATAATAACTATGGCTACACCTTC	TRBV28	.	TRBJ1-2	.